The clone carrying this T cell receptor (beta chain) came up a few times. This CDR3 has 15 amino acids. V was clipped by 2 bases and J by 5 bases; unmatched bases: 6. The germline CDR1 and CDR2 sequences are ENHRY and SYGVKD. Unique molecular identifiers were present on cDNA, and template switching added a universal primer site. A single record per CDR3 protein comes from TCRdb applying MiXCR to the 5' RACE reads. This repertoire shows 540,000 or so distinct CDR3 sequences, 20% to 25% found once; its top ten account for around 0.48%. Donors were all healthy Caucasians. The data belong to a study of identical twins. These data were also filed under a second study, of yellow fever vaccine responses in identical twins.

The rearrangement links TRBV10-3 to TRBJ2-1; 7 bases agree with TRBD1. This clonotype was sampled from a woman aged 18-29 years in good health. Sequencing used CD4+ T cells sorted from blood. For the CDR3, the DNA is TGTGCCATCAGTGAGCGTGGGACAGATAACAATGAGCAGTTCTTC. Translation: CAISERGTDNNEQFF.